The clone carrying this T cell receptor beta chain was counted a single time. Other DNA sequences in the sample encode the same CDR3. Source study methods: How many nucleated cells were present was estimated from reference gene primer amplification. Produced via immunoSEQ multiplex PCR; TCRdb's table is partial and in-frame only. For V, J and clone size, that table is used; D and trimming come from the DNA. This sample has 250,000 or so clones, with approximately 86% found just once. The source of the sample is a study of blood T cell repertoires in COVID-19. Study context: Sites across the United States, Italy and Spain contributed samples from acute and convalescent COVID-19. T cells, B-cell-depleted T cells, or PBMCs provided the cDNA or gDNA that served as material.

The ends lost 5 bases at V and 2 bases at J; junction bases unmatched: 2. Germline-derived CDR1 and CDR2 are SEHNR and FQNEAQ (reference sequence). CDR3 length equals 13 residues. The TCR was taken from a man older than 75 with acute or convalescent COVID-19. Sequenced: peripheral blood. V usage is TRBV7-9 and J usage is TRBJ1-2; 7 nucleotides align to TRBD1. The CDR3 DNA reads as TGTGCCAGCAGCCCGGGACAGAACTATGGCTACACCTTC. Translating it yields CASSPGQNYGYTF.